This T cell receptor beta chain was profiled in a study of OX40 agonist ivuxolimab in advanced cancers. About the study: Of the patients, three showed partial responses, one with hepatocellular carcinoma and two with cutaneous melanoma.

Study-level findings and limits: The CD4+ and CD8+ T cells in the blood had expanded clonally by week 6 at 0.1 to 3.0 mg/kg. Those patients achieving a partial response at 0.1-3.0 mg/kg showed among the lowest clonal expansion. The mean number of expanded clones was higher in CD8+ T cells than in CD4+.

Remarks on this clone: Its cognate antigen is unknown.

The method was immunoSEQ multiplex PCR; TCRdb's version includes in-frame clones alone and lacks a portion of them. This sample has about 61,000 clones, with 70% to 90% found just once. Germline V CDR1 and CDR2: SGHAT, FQNNGV. The length of the CDR3 is 15 residues. Trimming left V 3 bases short and J 3 bases short, with 12 bases between. The sequencing here drew on CD4+ or CD8+ T cells sorted from blood, taken in a trial of the OX40 agonist ivuxolimab. The sequence derives from an adult with an advanced solid tumor such as melanoma, head and neck, liver or kidney cancer. The rearrangement joins TRBV11-2 to TRBJ1-3, with D perhaps matching TRBD1 (5 bases). CDR3 coding DNA: TGTGCCAGCAGCTTGAACCGGGGGTTTGGAAACACCATATATTTT. Amino acid sequence: CASSLNRGFGNTIYF. Drawing the rest from reference TRBV11-2 and TRBJ1-3, the complete variable domain is EAGVAQSPRYKIIEKRQSVAFWCNPISGHATLYWYQQILGQGPKLLIQFQNNGVVDDSQLPKDRFSAERLKGVDSTLKIQPAKLEDSAVYLCASSLNRGFGNTIYFGEGSWLTVV.